A single sample gave rise to the 18 T cell receptor beta chains below, sequenced in a study of cytomegalovirus exposure and HLA in healthy donors. PCR involved 60 Vbeta and 13 Jbeta primers. Sequencing was performed with immunoSEQ multiplex PCR; in TCRdb, only in-frame clones are kept and a portion is missing. This repertoire shows approximately 300,000 clones, over 70% found once; its top ten account for about 0.3%. Sequencing was carried out using PBMCs. The receptor set was obtained from a girl aged 2 to 9 in good health and CMV-seronegative.

J is TRBJ2-1 and V is TRBV2, with TRBD1 matching over 10 bases. The CDR3 length is 12 residues. CDR1 and CDR2 from the germline V gene are SNHLY and FYNNEI. Trimming cost V 6 bases and J 14 bases; bases outside gene matches: 7. Here the CDR3 reads CASRAGQGKKFF. For the CDR3, the DNA is TGTGCCAGCAGGGCGGGACAGGGGAAGAAGTTCTTC.

This rearrangement joins TRBV5-4 to TRBJ1-2, with TRBD1 matching over 10 bases. The CDR3 extends over 18 amino acids. The J segment lost 2 bases and the V segment lost 7 bases, leaving 17 bases of the junction unmatched. Germline lookup yields CDR1 SGHNT and CDR2 YYREEE (reference sequence). CDR3 protein: CASGSYTDRGQTNYGYTF. The CDR3 region has the DNA TGTGCCAGCGGCTCTTACACTGACAGGGGGCAAACAAACTATGGCTACACCTTC.

The chain has TRBV19 and TRBJ2-1; 7 bases line up with TRBD1. This CDR3 is built from 15 residues. CDR1 is LNHDA, CDR2 SQIVND, per germline (reference sequence). The J segment lost 4 bases and the V segment lost 4 bases, leaving 7 bases of the junction unmatched. CDR3 DNA: TGTGCCAGTAGTACGGCCGGGACAGCTTACAATGAGCAGTTCTTC. It yields the protein CASSTAGTAYNEQFF.

J is TRBJ2-3 and V is TRBV19; D is possibly TRBD1 (5 bases). The germline V gene has CDR1 LNHDA and CDR2 SQIVND (reference sequence). The CDR3 contains 10 residues. V was clipped by 10 bases and J by 4 bases, with 6 bases between them. The chain's CDR3 is CATRADTQYF. CDR3 DNA sequence: TGTGCCACCAGGGCAGATACGCAGTATTTT.

The rearrangement joins TRBV27 to TRBJ1-5; a weak D match, TRBD1 (6 bases). The V and J ends lost 2 bases and 9 bases respectively, with 17 bases between them. Looked up from germline, CDR1 is MNHEY and CDR2 is SMNVEV (reference sequence). The CDR3 runs to 15 residues. This chain's CDR3 is CASSLVGGRGWPQHF. The CDR3 DNA sequence: TGTGCCAGCAGTTTAGTCGGGGGGCGCGGGTGGCCCCAGCATTTT.

The genes are TRBV30 and TRBJ2-5; TRBD2 is a possible D gene (5 bases). Germline assignment: CDR1 GTSNPN and CDR2 SVGIG (reference sequence). CDR3 length equals 13 residues. Trimming stripped 0 bases from V and 4 bases from J, with 9 bases between. DNA for the CDR3: TGTGCCTGGAGTGTACATGGAGGAGAGACCCAGTACTTC. Translating gives CAWSVHGGETQYF. The variable domain in full, completed from reference TRBV30 and TRBJ2-5, reads SQTIHQWPATLVQPVGSPLSLECTVEGTSNPNLYWYRQAAGRGLQLLFYSVGIGQISSEVPQNLSASRPQDRQFILSSKKLLLSDSGFYLCAWSVHGGETQYFGPGTRLLVL.

This clone occurred a few times. This chain links TRBV27 with TRBJ2-7, with 9 bases fitting TRBD2. Germline CDR1 reads MNHEY; CDR2 reads SMNVEV (reference sequence). This CDR3 has 15 amino acids. V shed 7 bases, J shed 2 bases, and the junction held 9 bases outside the gene matches. Here the CDR3 reads CASTNLAGAAYEQYF. In DNA form, the CDR3 reads TGTGCCAGCACCAACTTAGCGGGAGCGGCCTACGAGCAGTACTTC.

The V and J genes are TRBV4-1 and TRBJ2-4; 10 nucleotides match TRBD2. Germline CDR1 MGHRA, CDR2 YSYEKL. This CDR3 is 20 amino acids long. Trimming cost V 4 bases and J 1 base; bases outside gene matches: 16. The CDR3 sequence is CASSRGRTSGPLGAKNIQYF. DNA for the CDR3: TGCGCCAGCAGCCGGGGAAGGACTAGCGGTCCCCTGGGGGCCAAAAACATTCAGTACTTC.

The chain uses TRBV2 and TRBJ2-7; 8 bases are a match to TRBD2. Germline CDR1 SNHLY, CDR2 FYNNEI. This CDR3 spans 14 amino acids. The J segment lost 1 base and the V segment lost 7 bases, leaving 6 bases of the junction unmatched. In nucleotides, the CDR3 is TGTGCCAGCAATACCATAGCGGGGTCCTACGAGCAGTACTTC. This translates into CASNTIAGSYEQYF.

As to this clone: The same CDR3 also results from other DNA sequences found in this sample. The chain recombines TRBV11-2 with TRBJ2-3; 11 bases are shared with TRBD2. Germline V gene data show CDR1 as SGHAT and CDR2 as FQNNGV. V shed 0 bases, J shed 6 bases, and the junction held 5 bases outside the gene matches. The CDR3 covers 16 residues. This CDR3 is CASSLELAGGADTQYF. The CDR3 coding sequence is TGTGCCAGCAGCTTAGAGTTAGCGGGGGGGGCGGATACGCAGTATTTT.

V gene TRBV25-1 combines with J gene TRBJ2-3; 7 nucleotides align to TRBD1. The V gene's germline CDR1 is MGHDK and CDR2 SYGVNS. The CDR3 extends over 14 amino acids. The trim removed 6 bases at V and 2 bases at J, leaving 5 bases unmatched. CDR3 amino acids: CASRGQVYTDTQYF. In DNA form, the CDR3 reads TGTGCCAGCAGAGGACAGGTTTACACAGATACGCAGTATTTT. Complete variable domain (other parts from reference TRBV25-1 and TRBJ2-3): EADIYQTPRYLVIGTGKKITLECSQTMGHDKMYWYQQDPGMELHLIHYSYGVNSTEKGDLSSESTVSRIRTEHFPLTLESARPSHTSQYLCASRGQVYTDTQYFGPGTRLTVL.

The CDR3 region is CASSLTAGAVGEQFF. The CDR3 nucleotides are TGTGCCAGCAGTTTAACGGCGGGAGCGGTAGGTGAGCAGTTCTTC. The chain links TRBV28 to TRBJ2-1, with 7 bases lining up with TRBD2. The CDR3 extends over 15 amino acids. Germline CDR1 and CDR2: MDHEN and SYDVKM. V was clipped by 2 bases and J by 9 bases; unmatched bases: 10.

This clone showed up just once. The V gene is TRBV5-1, the J gene TRBJ1-1, with D possibly being TRBD1 (5 bases). Germline assignment: CDR1 SGHRS and CDR2 YFSETQ. The CDR3 runs 14 residues. Trimming stripped 0 bases from V and 7 bases from J, with 13 bases between. The CDR3 DNA sequence: TGCGCCAGCAGCTTGGGGGGGGGAAGAGGTGAAGCTTTCTTT. As protein: CASSLGGGRGEAFF. Together with reference TRBV5-1 and TRBJ1-1, the CDR3 gives the full variable domain: KAGVTQTPRYLIKTRGQQVTLSCSPISGHRSVSWYQQTPGQGLQFLFEYFSETQRNKGNFPGRFSGRQFSNSRSEMNVSTLELGDSALYLCASSLGGGRGEAFFGQGTRLTVV.

The rearrangement links TRBV30 to TRBJ1-2; 8 positions agree with TRBD1. CDR3 length: 16 residues. Germline CDR1 reads GTSNPN; CDR2 reads SVGIG (reference sequence). Unmatched junction bases numbered 11, after V lost 0 bases and J lost 5 bases. In nucleotides, the CDR3 is TGTGCCTGGAGTGTCGGCAGGGGGCAAGGCCCTTATGGCTACACCTTC. Encoded protein: CAWSVGRGQGPYGYTF.

Only a few counts were recorded for this clone. The chain uses TRBV6-1 and TRBJ2-1; TRBD1 agrees at 7 bases. V shed 7 bases and J 4 bases; nucleotides not matched to a gene: 7. Germline-derived CDR1 and CDR2 are MNHNS and SASEGT. CDR3 length: 14 residues. CDR3 amino acids: CASTRDRLYNEQFF. For the CDR3, the DNA is TGTGCCAGCACCCGGGACAGATTATACAATGAGCAGTTCTTC.

This rearrangement joins TRBV28 to TRBJ2-7; 8 positions match TRBD2. The length of the CDR3 is 20 residues. After removal of 4 bases from V and 3 bases from J, the junction contained 23 bases not matched to a gene. Germline V gene lookup returns CDR1 MDHEN and CDR2 SYDVKM. The CDR3 bases are TGTGCCAGCAGTTCCGACATCCTACTCAATACCGGGACTAGAGGCTACGAGCAGTACTTC. It codes for CASSSDILLNTGTRGYEQYF.

The gene calls are TRBV10-3 and TRBJ2-5; D ambiguous. Germline assignment: CDR1 ENHRY and CDR2 SYGVKD. There are 13 residues in the CDR3. V was cut by 0 bases and J by 5 bases, with 7 bases left in between. CDR3 DNA sequence: TGTGCCATCAGTGAGTCTAGAGTGGAGACCCAGTACTTC. Amino acid sequence: CAISESRVETQYF.

This chain uses TRBV4-1 with TRBJ2-1; possibly TRBD2 for D (7 bases). This CDR3 has 15 amino acids. The ends were cut back, 1 base at V and 8 bases at J, with 15 bases in the middle. Germline CDR1 is MGHRA and CDR2 is YSYEKL. CDR3 loop: CASSQAWGGRDEQFF. CDR3 nucleotide sequence: TGCGCCAGCAGCCAAGCCTGGGGGGGCAGGGATGAGCAGTTCTTC.